The 4 T cell receptor beta chains below come from one sample, sequenced in a study of T-cell memory formation after mild COVID-19. Each CDR3 protein gets one entry after TCRdb re-called the 5' RACE reads with MiXCR. The table records about 190,000 distinct CDR3 sequences, approximately 20% of them present only once. Sequenced input: PBMCs or a T cell subset sorted from them (not recorded which). These receptors all stem from an adult woman who had mild COVID-19 (a few samples of this study predate the infection). Cell type and time point are not known.

This clonotype has ten or more counts. This sequence joins TRBV3-1 and TRBJ2-7; D is perhaps TRBD1 (5 bases). Between the trimmed V and J ends, which lost 3 bases and 1 base, there was a span of 10 bases. The CDR3 spans 14 residues. In germline, CDR1 is LGHDT, CDR2 YNNKEL (reference sequence). The CDR3 sequence: CASSQNRLSYEQYF. CDR3 sequence (DNA): TGTGCCAGCAGCCAGAACAGGCTATCCTACGAGCAGTACTTC.

The chain links TRBV12-3 or TRBV12-4 to TRBJ2-2; D tentatively reads TRBD1 or TRBD2 (5 bases each). The CDR3 length is 15 residues. Trimming removed 3 bases at V and 3 bases at J, with 11 bases between. The CDR3 DNA sequence: TGTGCCAGCAGTTTTAGGGACGGGGACACCGGGGAGCTGTTTTTT. Its translation is CASSFRDGDTGELFF.

This clonotype showed up just a few times. J is TRBJ2-7 and V is TRBV4-2, with 7 bases aligning to TRBD1. Germline V gene sequence: CDR1 LGHNA, CDR2 YNFKEQ. The CDR3 loop spans 14 amino acids. Losses at the gene ends were 3 bases for V and 2 bases for J; bases not matched to a gene: 4. CDR3 sequence (DNA): TGTGCCAGCAGCCACGACAGGGTTGCCTACGAGCAGTACTTC. Residues: CASSHDRVAYEQYF.

This clonotype appeared a few times. The chain combines TRBV12-3 or TRBV12-4 with TRBJ1-5; D is possibly TRBD1 (6 bases). This CDR3 region has 14 residues. V dropped 5 bases and J dropped 6 bases, with 14 bases sitting between them. The CDR3 DNA follows: TGTGCCAGCAGTCACAGGGTAGGGGGTCAGCCCCAGCATTTT. As protein: CASSHRVGGQPQHF.